This T cell receptor (beta chain) was sequenced during a study of control samples from healthy donors and cancer patients. Sequenced by immunoSEQ multiplex PCR; TCRdb stores in-frame clones only, minus some. Of nearly 200,000 clones listed, roughly nine tenths are singletons. The length of the CDR3 is 14 residues. V was trimmed by 5 bases and J by 1 base, leaving 11 bases between them. Per the germline V gene, CDR1 is SEHNR and CDR2 is FQNEAQ (reference sequence). The TCR was taken from a man younger than 45 in good health. The source material was blood. The chain recombines TRBV7-9 with TRBJ2-5; the D is unclear. The CDR3 DNA sequence: TGTGCCAGCAGCCCTGGTCAGGTCCAAGAGACCCAGTACTTC. Translation gives CASSPGQVQETQYF.